This passage covers 30 T cell receptor beta chains from one sample sequenced in a study of CD8 T cells in Susac syndrome. Random hexamers were used to reverse transcribe roughly 0.45 to 1 ug of RNA. Via MiXCR, TCRdb re-called the immunoSEQ multiplex PCR reads, giving one row per CDR3 protein. The sample holds about 120,000 distinct CDR3 sequences, around 92% seen once. The sample taken for sequencing was CD8+ T cells from PBMCs. Every receptor here comes from a human donor in good health.

The chain uses TRBV20-1 and TRBJ1-1; D remains unclear. V shed 5 bases and J shed 8 bases, with 12 bases lying between them. CDR3 length: 11 residues. From germline, CDR1 is DFQATT and CDR2 SNEGSKA (reference sequence). The CDR3 region has the DNA TGCAGTGCTCCCATCGGAGTAGAAGCTTTCTTT. Its translation: CSAPIGVEAFF.

The chain links TRBV3-1 to TRBJ1-2; D uncertain. The V end lost 0 bases, the J end lost 10 bases, and 27 bases lay between the germline ends. This CDR3 comprises 18 residues. From germline, CDR1 is LGHDT and CDR2 YNNKEL (reference sequence). This chain's CDR3 is CASSQEFSLISLQILYTF. In nucleotides, the CDR3 is TGTGCCAGCAGCCAAGAGTTTTCGCTGATTTCTTTACAAATTCTCTACACCTTC.

This clonotype showed up just once. This chain joins TRBV7-9 and TRBJ2-5; D may be TRBD1 or TRBD2 (7 bases each). Germline V CDR1 and CDR2: SEHNR, FQNEAQ (reference sequence). The CDR3 spans 14 residues. V was pared by 4 bases and J by 5 bases, with 14 bases between. The CDR3: CASSYSGGGETQYF. As DNA, the CDR3 is TGTGCCAGCAGCTACTCAGGGGGAGGGGAGACCCAGTACTTC.

The V and J genes are TRBV14 and TRBJ1-5, with TRBD1 as a possible D gene (6 bases). Trimming took off 3 bases at V and 4 bases at J, with 13 bases between the two ends. Germline lookup yields CDR1 SGHDN and CDR2 FVKESK. The CDR3 contains 15 residues. The CDR3 bases are TGTGCCAGCAGCCAGGCCCAGGGGCCGAATCAGCCCCAGCATTTT. Its translation: CASSQAQGPNQPQHF.

The rearrangement uses TRBV5-1 and TRBJ1-5; weak D call: TRBD1 (5 bases). This CDR3 comprises 15 residues. In germline, CDR1 is SGHRS, CDR2 YFSETQ. The germline V and J ends were trimmed by 4 bases and 4 bases, with 15 bases remaining between them. The CDR3 protein is CASSPDGGGNQPQHF. The DNA of the CDR3 is TGCGCCAGCAGCCCGGACGGTGGGGGTAATCAGCCCCAGCATTTT.

The V and J genes are TRBV29-1 and TRBJ1-1; TRBD1 might be the D (5 bases). CDR1 is SQVTM, CDR2 ANQGSEA, per germline. With 4 bases removed from V and 5 bases from J, the gap between germline ends came to 11 bases. This CDR3 has 12 amino acids. CDR3 in amino acids: CSVVPPGTEAFF. CDR3 DNA sequence: TGCAGCGTTGTGCCCCCAGGGACTGAAGCTTTCTTT. Looking up the rest from reference TRBV29-1 and TRBJ1-1 gives the full variable domain: SAVISQKPSRDICQRGTSLTIQCQVDSQVTMMFWYRQQPGQSLTLIATANQGSEATYESGFVIDKFPISRPNLTFSTLTVSNMSPEDSSIYLCSVVPPGTEAFFGQGTRLTVV.

This clonotype was recorded only once. V and J are TRBV29-1 and TRBJ1-3; 7 nucleotides align to TRBD1. J gave up 3 bases and V 4 bases, and 6 bases lay outside the gene matches. There are 14 residues in the CDR3. Germline lookup yields CDR1 SQVTM and CDR2 ANQGSEA. CDR3 protein: CSVVEGAIGNTIYF. The CDR3 DNA follows: TGCAGCGTTGTGGAGGGGGCGATTGGAAACACCATATATTTT.

The CDR3 nucleotides are TGCAGCGTCGAGGAAGGGGCTGAGACCCAGTACTTC. Its translation: CSVEEGAETQYF. The rearrangement uses TRBV29-1 and TRBJ2-5; weak D call: TRBD1 (5 bases). The length of the CDR3 is 12 residues. Germline CDR1 SQVTM, CDR2 ANQGSEA. V was shortened by 6 bases and J by 5 bases, with 13 bases between the two germline ends.

The count of this clonotype is one. This rearrangement joins TRBV4-3 to TRBJ2-1; no definite D call. Germline V gene data show CDR1 as LGHNA and CDR2 as YSLEER. Between the trimmed V and J ends, which lost 3 bases and 6 bases, there was a span of 12 bases. The CDR3 contains 14 residues. The CDR3 bases are TGCGCCAGCAGCCATTCAATCCCGGCCAATGAGCAGTTCTTC. It codes for CASSHSIPANEQFF.

This chain links TRBV12-3 or TRBV12-4 with TRBJ2-1, with 7 positions matching TRBD1. V lost 5 bases to trimming and J lost 1 base; unmatched junction nucleotides: 8. There are 16 residues in the CDR3. CDR3 bases: TGTGCCAGCAGTCCTCCGACAGGGCCGTCCTACAATGAGCAGTTCTTC. Residues: CASSPPTGPSYNEQFF.

The chain employs TRBV30 and TRBJ1-2; D not certain. Trimming took off 0 bases at V and 7 bases at J, with 6 bases between the two ends. This CDR3 has 11 residues. Germline V CDR1 and CDR2: GTSNPN, SVGIG (reference sequence). The CDR3 region has the DNA TGTGCCTGGAGTGTTGGAGTTGGCTACACCTTC. Encoded protein: CAWSVGVGYTF.

CDR3 in amino acids: CASSLNSGRLHEQYF. The CDR3, as DNA: TGTGCCAGCAGCTTGAATAGCGGGAGACTCCACGAGCAGTACTTC. The J gene is TRBJ2-7, the V gene TRBV7-2; TRBD2 agrees at 9 bases. CDR3 length: 15 amino acids. Germline CDR1 SGHTA, CDR2 FQGNSA. Trimming at V came to 3 bases and at J to 5 bases, leaving 8 bases not matched to a gene.

The J gene is TRBJ2-7, the V gene TRBV6-1; 7 nucleotides align to TRBD1. Germline V gene sequence: CDR1 MNHNS, CDR2 SASEGT. With V trimmed by 3 bases and J by 2 bases, 7 bases remained unmatched. CDR3 length: 15 residues. CDR3 in amino acids: CASSDPLQGTYEQYF. The CDR3 DNA is TGTGCCAGCAGTGATCCCCTACAGGGGACCTACGAGCAGTACTTC.

CDR3 bases: TGTGCCACCAGCTTCCGACAGGGGGCAAAGACCCAGTACTTC. This gives the protein CATSFRQGAKTQYF. This rearrangement joins TRBV15 to TRBJ2-5; TRBD1 aligns across 10 bases. Germline assignment: CDR1 LNHNV and CDR2 YYDKDF (reference sequence). CDR3 size: 14 residues. After removal of 5 bases from V and 6 bases from J, the junction contained 6 bases not matched to a gene.

The V and J genes are TRBV7-2 and TRBJ1-5, with TRBD1 matching over 7 bases. This CDR3 has 15 residues. CDR1 SGHTA and CDR2 FQGNSA come from the germline V gene. V was pared by 5 bases and J by 2 bases, with 6 bases of the junction left unmatched. CDR3 nucleotides: TGTGCCAGCAGCCCATACAGGGGCGGCAATCAGCCCCAGCATTTT. Its translation is CASSPYRGGNQPQHF.

The rearrangement uses TRBV3-1 and TRBJ1-2, with 7 bases matching TRBD1. V lost 2 bases, J lost 8 bases, and 11 bases stayed unmatched. The germline V gene has CDR1 LGHDT and CDR2 YNNKEL (reference sequence). The CDR3 extends over 15 amino acids. As DNA, the CDR3 is TGTGCCAGCAGCCAAATGACAGGGAGAGGCGGAGGCTACACCTTC. Protein product: CASSQMTGRGGGYTF.

This CDR3 is CASSITGESNQPQHF. DNA for the CDR3: TGCGCCAGCAGCATAACAGGTGAAAGCAATCAGCCCCAGCATTTT. The rearrangement joins TRBV5-1 to TRBJ1-5; weak D call: TRBD1 (5 bases). This CDR3 has 15 residues. CDR1 is SGHRS and CDR2 is YFSETQ in the germline V gene. V was cut by 4 bases and J by 1 base, with 12 bases left in between.

This rearrangement joins TRBV6-1 to TRBJ2-2; no clear D. Germline-derived CDR1 and CDR2 are MNHNS and SASEGT. V gave up 6 bases and J gave up 3 bases, with 17 bases separating them. This CDR3 spans 16 amino acids. CDR3 residues: CASRRDPTSYTGELFF. DNA for the CDR3: TGTGCCAGCAGACGAGATCCCACGAGCTACACCGGGGAGCTGTTTTTT.

The genes are TRBV20-1 and TRBJ2-2, with 15 bases aligning to TRBD2. Germline V gene lookup returns CDR1 DFQATT and CDR2 SNEGSKA (reference sequence). The CDR3 consists of 16 residues. The V gene end was trimmed by 5 bases and the J gene end by 5 bases; junction bases not matched to a gene: 6. The CDR3 sequence: CSARTSGRAGTGELFF. In nucleotides, the CDR3 is TGCAGTGCTCGGACTAGCGGGAGGGCCGGAACCGGGGAGCTGTTTTTT.

This chain uses TRBV2 with TRBJ1-1, with D uncertain. This CDR3 contains 12 residues. The germline CDR1 and CDR2 sequences are SNHLY and FYNNEI. V lost 0 bases to trimming and J lost 10 bases, with 9 bases between them. The CDR3 reads CASSEARLLAFF. The CDR3 DNA is TGTGCCAGCAGTGAAGCGCGGTTACTAGCTTTCTTT.

This chain connects TRBV14 to TRBJ2-3; tentatively, D is TRBD2 (7 bases). Germline CDR1 and CDR2: SGHDN and FVKESK. V lost 1 base to trimming and J lost 2 bases, with 19 bases between them. The CDR3 is made up of 18 amino acids. For the CDR3, the DNA is TGTGCCAGCAGCCAAGGGTTTTCATCGGGGGGCTCCACAGATACGCAGTATTTT. Its protein is CASSQGFSSGGSTDTQYF. Filled out from reference TRBV14 and TRBJ2-3, the complete variable domain reads EAGVTQFPSHSVIEKGQTVTLRCDPISGHDNLYWYRRVMGKEIKFLLHFVKESKQDESGMPNNRFLAERTGGTYSTLKVQPAELEDSGVYFCASSQGFSSGGSTDTQYFGPGTRLTVL.

This clonotype was counted a single time. The V gene is TRBV7-2, the J gene TRBJ2-3; TRBD2 agrees at 7 bases. The CDR3 covers 15 residues. CDR1 and CDR2 (germline): SGHTA, FQGNSA. J lost 4 bases, V lost 2 bases, and 6 bases had no gene match. CDR3 amino acids: CASSLSGGLADTQYF. As DNA, the CDR3 is TGTGCCAGCAGCTTATCGGGGGGATTGGCAGATACGCAGTATTTT.

The J gene is TRBJ2-3, the V gene TRBV7-2; TRBD2 aligns across 9 bases. V trimming: 5 bases; J trimming: 5 bases; junction bases outside the gene matches: 11. The CDR3 covers 16 residues. Germline V lookup: CDR1 SGHTA, CDR2 FQGNSA. For the CDR3, the DNA is TGTGCCAGCAGCCCCTCACTAGCGGGTTTAATAGATACGCAGTATTTT. This translates into CASSPSLAGLIDTQYF.

The chain carries TRBV6-6 and TRBJ2-7, with D unclear. Trimming removed 7 bases at V and 3 bases at J, with 10 bases between. Germline CDR1 and CDR2: MNHNY and SVGAGI (reference sequence). The CDR3 runs to 12 residues. CDR3 in amino acids: CASTITGYEQYF. DNA for the CDR3: TGTGCCAGCACCATAACGGGCTACGAGCAGTACTTC.

The V call is TRBV29-1, the J call TRBJ2-3; D gene unclear. The germline V and J ends were trimmed by 7 bases and 4 bases, with 15 bases remaining between them. The CDR3 is made up of 13 amino acids. Germline V CDR1 and CDR2: SQVTM, ANQGSEA. The CDR3 spells CSGASRSADTQYF. In nucleotides, the CDR3 is TGCAGCGGCGCCAGCAGGTCAGCAGATACGCAGTATTTT.

The V and J genes are TRBV2 and TRBJ1-2; TRBD1 might be the D (5 bases). Trimming took 4 bases from V and 7 from J, leaving 13 bases between them. This CDR3 region has 13 residues. Germline CDR1 SNHLY, CDR2 FYNNEI. CDR3 sequence: CASSGGAMGGYTF. DNA for the CDR3: TGTGCCAGCAGTGGGGGCGCGATGGGTGGCTACACCTTC.

This chain uses TRBV14 with TRBJ2-7; D is ambiguous. Looked up from germline, CDR1 is SGHDN and CDR2 is FVKESK. The CDR3 has 14 residues. With 3 bases removed from V and 6 bases from J, the gap between germline ends came to 15 bases. Here the CDR3 DNA reads TGTGCCAGCAGCCAGGAGATAGGGCGCGGCGAGCAGTACTTC. It codes for CASSQEIGRGEQYF.

This rearrangement joins TRBV9 to TRBJ2-7; the D is unclear. The germline V gene encodes CDR1 SGDLS and CDR2 YYNGEE. Deletions cut 3 bases from V and 2 bases from J, with 12 bases between. CDR3 length: 14 residues. CDR3 DNA: TGTGCCAGCAGCGAGACCTATGCACCCTACGAGCAGTACTTC. Residues: CASSETYAPYEQYF.

The chain couples TRBV2 to TRBJ2-5; D remains ambiguous. Between the trimmed V and J ends, which lost 6 bases and 5 bases, there was a span of 13 bases. The CDR3 covers 13 residues. The germline V gene encodes CDR1 SNHLY and CDR2 FYNNEI. CDR3 loop: CASSALRAETQYF. For the CDR3, the DNA is TGTGCCAGCAGCGCATTGAGAGCTGAGACCCAGTACTTC.

The chain joins TRBV6-2 or TRBV6-3 to TRBJ2-7; 12 bases agree with TRBD2. V was clipped by 5 bases and J by 2 bases; unmatched bases: 7. Germline-derived CDR1 and CDR2 are MNHEY and SVGEGT. The CDR3 extends over 16 amino acids. CDR3 amino acids: CASSSWTSGVTYEQYF. The CDR3 region has the DNA TGTGCCAGCAGTAGTTGGACTAGCGGGGTTACCTACGAGCAGTACTTC.